A selection of T cell receptor beta chains follows, all from one sample in a study of blood T cell repertoires in COVID-19. Method: immunoSEQ multiplex PCR; TCRdb's copy keeps in-frame clones and lacks some. This sample has 210,000 or so clones, with around 82% found just once. The sample consisted of PBMCs or T cells enriched from blood (not recorded which). The receptors come from a man aged 30 to 39 with acute COVID-19. Both conserved end residues are part of each CDR3. A D gene is named only where the DNA matches it firmly. Part of the rows lack a size; the others show once, few, many or a class for expanded clones.

>TRBV10-3|TRBD2|.|TRBJ2-1
TGTCCCATCCGCGGGGGGGCGGGGGGGGTCGGGTACAATGAGCAGTTCTTC
CPIRGGAGGVGYNEQFF
>TRBV11-2|TRBD2|.|TRBJ2-3
TGTGCCAGCAGCCTGATAGCGGGGGGTACCCCAGATACGCAGTATTTT
CASSLIAGGTPDTQYF
>TRBV2|.|few|TRBJ1-1
TGTGCCAGCTGGAGAACTGAAGCTTTCTTT
CASWRTEAFF
>TRBV4-1|.|.|TRBJ1-2
TGCGCCAGCAGCCAAGATGGGGGGAACTATGGCTACACCTTC
CASSQDGGNYGYTF
>TRBV28|.|.|TRBJ2-5
TGTGCCAGCAGTTTATTCAGTTTCAGGGGTCACCAAGAGACCCAGTACTTC
CASSLFSFRGHQETQYF
>TRBV6-5|.|once|TRBJ1-2
TGTGCCAGCACGGCGGGGGCGCAGGGCTACACCTTC
CASTAGAQGYTF
>TRBV29-1|.|.|TRBJ1-2
TGCAGCGTCTCCTCCCAGGGCGGTGGCTACACCTTC
CSVSSQGGGYTF
>TRBV6-5|.|few|TRBJ2-2
TGTGCCAGCAGCCTCAGGTGGGCCGGGGAGCTGTTTTTT
CASSLRWAGELFF
>TRBV6-1|TRBD1|once|TRBJ2-7
TGTGCCAGCAGTGAAGCGCTTCTGGGGACAGGTAGCTCCTACGAGCAGTACTTC
CASSEALLGTGSSYEQYF
>TRBV5-5|.|.|TRBJ2-7
TGTGCCAGCAGCTCAATCTCCTACGAGCAGTACTTC
CASSSISYEQYF
>TRBV9|.|.|TRBJ2-7
TGTGCCAGCAGCGTAGCCCTAAGCTCCTACGAGCAGTACTTC
CASSVALSSYEQYF
>TRBV9|.|few|TRBJ2-2
TGTGCCAGCAGCCCACGGGGGGCCAACACCGGGGAGCTGTTTTTT
CASSPRGANTGELFF
>TRBV29-1|TRBD1|.|TRBJ2-3
TGCAGCGTTGATAGGGACAGTTGGGGGACAGATACGCAGTATTTT
CSVDRDSWGTDTQYF
>TRBV4-1|.|.|TRBJ2-1
TGCGCCAGCAGGGGGGTTGGGACATCAAACAATGAGCAGTTCTTC
CASRGVGTSNNEQFF
>TRBV7-6|.|.|TRBJ1-4
TGTGCCAGCAGCCGTATAGATGGGTCGGGAGAAAAACTGTTTTTT
CASSRIDGSGEKLFF
>TRBV28|TRBD1|.|TRBJ1-3
TGTGCCAGCAGTTTCAGACAGGGAGACACCATATATTTT
CASSFRQGDTIYF
>TRBV3-1/TRBV3-2|.|.|TRBJ1-6
TGTGCCAGCAGCAACCCCTCTCGGGGTTATTCACCCCTCCACTTT
CASSNPSRGYSPLHF
>TRBV5-1|.|.|TRBJ1-6
TGCGCCAGCAGCGAGGCGGTAAATAATTCACCCCTCCACTTT
CASSEAVNNSPLHF
>TRBV28|.|.|TRBJ1-5
TGTGCCAGCAGGCCTCCCTATCGTGGGAGCGATCAGCCCCAGCATTTT
CASRPPYRGSDQPQHF
>TRBV19|.|.|TRBJ2-7
TGTGCCAGTAGTATAGCGGGCGAGCAGTACTTC
CASSIAGEQYF
>TRBV6-2/TRBV6-3|.|.|TRBJ2-7
TGTGCCAGCAGTTACGGTTGGCCTTACGAGCAGTACTTC
CASSYGWPYEQYF
>TRBV9|TRBD1|.|TRBJ2-7
TGTGCCAGCAGCGTAACAGGGGGCTACGAGCAGTACTTC
CASSVTGGYEQYF
>TRBV19|.|once|TRBJ1-5
TGTGCCAGTAGACGGTGGGAGGCTCAACGGAGCAATCAGCCCCAGCATTTT
CASRRWEAQRSNQPQHF
>TRBV27|.|.|TRBJ1-1
TGTGCCAGCAGTTCGGACAGCGGAATTATGAACACTGAAGCTTTCTTT
CASSSDSGIMNTEAFF
>TRBV4-1|TRBD1|few|TRBJ2-1
TGCGCCAGCAAAGGGGGCCCCTATGAGCAGTTCTTC
CASKGGPYEQFF
>TRBV7-9|.|.|TRBJ1-4
TGTGCCAGCAGCCCGTTCGGAGAGGGCGGGGAAAAACTGTTTTTT
CASSPFGEGGEKLFF
>TRBV6-5|TRBD1|.|TRBJ2-7
TGTGCCAGCAGTTACATGACAGGGACCAGCGAGCAGTACTTC
CASSYMTGTSEQYF
>TRBV7-3|TRBD2|.|TRBJ2-1
TGTGCCAGCAGCTCCTCCTGGACTAGCGGCTCCTACAATGAGCAGTTCTTC
CASSSSWTSGSYNEQFF
>TRBV18|.|.|TRBJ1-6
TGTGCCAGCTCACCGCCTTGGGGGGTGAATTCACCCCTCCACTTT
CASSPPWGVNSPLHF
>TRBV3-1/TRBV3-2|TRBD2|.|TRBJ2-3
TGTGCCAGCAGCCGGCAGCGGGGGGTTGGAGATACGCAGTATTTT
CASSRQRGVGDTQYF
>TRBV30|.|.|TRBJ1-5
TGTGCCTGGAGTGTACGACAGCCTCTTCAGCCCCAGCATTTT
CAWSVRQPLQPQHF